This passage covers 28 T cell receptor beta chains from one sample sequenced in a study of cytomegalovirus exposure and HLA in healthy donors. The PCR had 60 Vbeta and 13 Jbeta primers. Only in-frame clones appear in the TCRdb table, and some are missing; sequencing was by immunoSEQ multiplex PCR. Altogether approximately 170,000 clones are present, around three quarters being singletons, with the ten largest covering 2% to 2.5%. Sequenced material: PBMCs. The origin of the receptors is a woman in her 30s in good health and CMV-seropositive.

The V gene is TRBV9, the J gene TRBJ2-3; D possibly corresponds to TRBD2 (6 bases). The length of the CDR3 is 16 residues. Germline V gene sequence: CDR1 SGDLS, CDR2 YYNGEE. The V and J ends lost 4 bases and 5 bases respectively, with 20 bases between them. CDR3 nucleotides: TGTGCCAGCAGCCCCCCTCCGGGAGAGGGAAGAGATACGCAGTATTTT. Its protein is CASSPPPGEGRDTQYF.

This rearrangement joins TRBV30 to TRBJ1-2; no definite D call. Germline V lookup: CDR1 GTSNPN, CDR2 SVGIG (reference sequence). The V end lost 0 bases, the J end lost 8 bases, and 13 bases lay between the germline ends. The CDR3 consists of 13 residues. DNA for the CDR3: TGTGCCTGGAGTGTACTCGGAGCCGGGGGCTACACCTTC. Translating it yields CAWSVLGAGGYTF.

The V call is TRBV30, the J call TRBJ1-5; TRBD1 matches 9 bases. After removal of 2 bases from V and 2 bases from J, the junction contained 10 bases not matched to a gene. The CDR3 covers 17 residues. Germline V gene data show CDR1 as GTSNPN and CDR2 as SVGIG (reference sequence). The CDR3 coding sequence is TGTGCCTGGAGTCAAGGACAGGGGCCGAGCGGCAATCAGCCCCAGCATTTT. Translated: CAWSQGQGPSGNQPQHF.

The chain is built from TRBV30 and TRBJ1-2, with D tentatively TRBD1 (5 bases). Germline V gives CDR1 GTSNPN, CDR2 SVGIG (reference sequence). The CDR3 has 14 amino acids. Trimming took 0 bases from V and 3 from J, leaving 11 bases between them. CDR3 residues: CAWSVWDWDYGYTF. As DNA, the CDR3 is TGTGCCTGGAGTGTATGGGACTGGGACTATGGCTACACCTTC.

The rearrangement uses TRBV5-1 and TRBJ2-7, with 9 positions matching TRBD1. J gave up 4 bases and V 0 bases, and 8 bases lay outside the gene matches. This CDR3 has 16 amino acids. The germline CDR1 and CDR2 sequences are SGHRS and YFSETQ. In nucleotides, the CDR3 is TGCGCCAGCAGCTTGGGGGGTCGGACAGGGGTGTACGAGCAGTACTTC. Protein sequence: CASSLGGRTGVYEQYF.

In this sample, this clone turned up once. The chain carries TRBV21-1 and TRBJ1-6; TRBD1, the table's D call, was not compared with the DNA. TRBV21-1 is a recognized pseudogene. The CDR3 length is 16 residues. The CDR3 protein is CASSPLEAGQNSPLHF. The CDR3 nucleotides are TGTGCCAGCAGCCCTCTCGAAGCTGGACAGAATTCACCCCTCCACTTT.

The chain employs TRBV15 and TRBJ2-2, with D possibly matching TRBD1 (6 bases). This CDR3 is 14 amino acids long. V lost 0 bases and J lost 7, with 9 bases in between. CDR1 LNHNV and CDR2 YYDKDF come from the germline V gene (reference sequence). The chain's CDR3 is CATSRERGGGELFF. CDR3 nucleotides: TGTGCCACCAGCAGAGAACGAGGGGGCGGGGAGCTGTTTTTT. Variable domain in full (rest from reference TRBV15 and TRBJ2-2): DAMVIQNPRYQVTQFGKPVTLSCSQTLNHNVMYWYQQKSSQAPKLLFHYYDKDFNNEADTPDNFQSRRPNTSFCFLDIRSPGLGDTAMYLCATSRERGGGELFFGEGSRLTVL.

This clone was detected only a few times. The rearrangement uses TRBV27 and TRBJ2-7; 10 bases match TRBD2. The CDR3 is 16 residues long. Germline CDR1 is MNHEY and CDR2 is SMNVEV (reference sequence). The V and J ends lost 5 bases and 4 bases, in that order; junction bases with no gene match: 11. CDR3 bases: TGTGCCAGCAGTATTATCGGAGCTAGCGGGAGTTACGAGCAGTACTTC. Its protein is CASSIIGASGSYEQYF.

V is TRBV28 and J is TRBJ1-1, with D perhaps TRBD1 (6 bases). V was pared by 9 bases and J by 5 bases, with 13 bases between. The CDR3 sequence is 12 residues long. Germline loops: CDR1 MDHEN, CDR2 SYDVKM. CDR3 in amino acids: CASGWGRTEAFF. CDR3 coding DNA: TGTGCCAGTGGTTGGGGGCGTACTGAAGCTTTCTTT.

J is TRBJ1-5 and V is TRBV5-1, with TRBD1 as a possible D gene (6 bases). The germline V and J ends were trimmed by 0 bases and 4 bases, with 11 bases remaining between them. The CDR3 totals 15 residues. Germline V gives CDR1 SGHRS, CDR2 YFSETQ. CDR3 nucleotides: TGCGCCAGCAGCTTGGTAGGGGGGGAAAATCAGCCCCAGCATTTT. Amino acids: CASSLVGGENQPQHF.

The CDR3 here is CASGGGANNQPQHF. The CDR3 bases are TGTGCCAGTGGTGGGGGCGCGAACAATCAGCCCCAGCATTTT. This chain links TRBV27 with TRBJ1-5; possible D gene TRBD1, 6 bases. Germline CDR1 and CDR2: MNHEY and SMNVEV (reference sequence). V shed 9 bases and J shed 3 bases, with 15 bases lying between them. CDR3 length: 14 residues.

CDR3 DNA: TGTGCCACCAGCAGAGGGAGGGGGGACAGAGTTTTTTACGAGCAGTACTTC. Translation: CATSRGRGDRVFYEQYF. The V and J genes are TRBV15 and TRBJ2-7, with D perhaps matching TRBD1 (7 bases). The CDR3 is 17 residues long. Germline CDR1 is LNHNV and CDR2 is YYDKDF (reference sequence). The V gene lost 1 base and the J gene lost 4 bases, with 20 bases spanning the gap.

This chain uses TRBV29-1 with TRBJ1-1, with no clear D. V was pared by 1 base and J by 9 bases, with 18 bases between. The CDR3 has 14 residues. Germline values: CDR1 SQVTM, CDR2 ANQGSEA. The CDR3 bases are TGCAGCGTTGAAGTTTCCCCTGAAGACAATCAAGCTTTCTTT. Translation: CSVEVSPEDNQAFF.

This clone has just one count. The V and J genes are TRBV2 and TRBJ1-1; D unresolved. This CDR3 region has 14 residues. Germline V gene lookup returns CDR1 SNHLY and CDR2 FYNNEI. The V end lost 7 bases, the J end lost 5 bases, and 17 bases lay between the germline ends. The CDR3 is CASTRVSGNTEAFF. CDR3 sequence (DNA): TGTGCCAGCACCCGAGTCTCCGGGAATACTGAAGCTTTCTTT. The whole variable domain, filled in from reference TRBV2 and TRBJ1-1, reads EPEVTQTPSHQVTQMGQEVILRCVPISNHLYFYWYRQILGQKVEFLVSFYNNEISEKSEIFDDQFSVERPDGSNFTLKIRSTKLEDSAMYFCASTRVSGNTEAFFGQGTRLTVV.

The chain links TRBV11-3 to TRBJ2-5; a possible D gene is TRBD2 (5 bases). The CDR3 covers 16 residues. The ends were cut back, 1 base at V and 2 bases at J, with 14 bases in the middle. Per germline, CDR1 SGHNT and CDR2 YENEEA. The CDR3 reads CASSLGTGSGQETQYF. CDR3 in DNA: TGTGCCAGCAGCTTAGGAACGGGGAGTGGGCAAGAGACCCAGTACTTC.

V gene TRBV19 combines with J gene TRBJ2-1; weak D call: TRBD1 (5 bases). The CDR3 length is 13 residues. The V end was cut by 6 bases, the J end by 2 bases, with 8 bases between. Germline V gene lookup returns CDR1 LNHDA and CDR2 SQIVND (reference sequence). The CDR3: CASSGQTYNEQFF. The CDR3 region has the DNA TGTGCCAGTAGCGGACAAACCTACAATGAGCAGTTCTTC.

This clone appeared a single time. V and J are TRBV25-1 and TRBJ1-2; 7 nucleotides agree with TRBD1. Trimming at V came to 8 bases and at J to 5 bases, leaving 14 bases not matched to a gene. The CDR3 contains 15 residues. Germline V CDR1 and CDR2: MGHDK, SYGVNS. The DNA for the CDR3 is TGTGCCAGCGGCCCTGGGGGACAGCCCTATTATGGCTACACCTTC. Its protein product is CASGPGGQPYYGYTF.

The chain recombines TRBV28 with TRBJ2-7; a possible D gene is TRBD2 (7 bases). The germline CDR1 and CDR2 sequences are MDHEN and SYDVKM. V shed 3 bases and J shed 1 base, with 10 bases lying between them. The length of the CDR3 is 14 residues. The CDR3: CASSLRGPSYEQYF. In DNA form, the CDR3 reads TGTGCCAGCAGTTTGCGGGGGCCTTCCTACGAGCAGTACTTC.

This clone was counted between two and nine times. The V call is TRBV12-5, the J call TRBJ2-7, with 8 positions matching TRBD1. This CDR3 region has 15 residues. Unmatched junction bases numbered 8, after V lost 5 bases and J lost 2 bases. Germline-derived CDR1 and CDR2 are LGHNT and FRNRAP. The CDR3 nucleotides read TGTGCTAGTGGTCTAGGGCAGGGGGCCACCTACGAGCAGTACTTC. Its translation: CASGLGQGATYEQYF.

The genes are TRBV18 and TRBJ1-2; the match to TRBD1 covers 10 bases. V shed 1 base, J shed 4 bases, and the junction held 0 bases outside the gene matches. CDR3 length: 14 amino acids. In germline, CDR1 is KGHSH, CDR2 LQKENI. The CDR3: CASSPRDRGYGYTF. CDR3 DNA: TGTGCCAGCTCACCACGGGACAGGGGCTATGGCTACACCTTC.

CDR3 region: CASSDRELGHGYTF. The CDR3 nucleotides read TGTGCCAGCAGTGACAGGGAACTTGGCCATGGCTACACCTTC. The J gene is TRBJ1-2, the V gene TRBV25-1; a weak D match, TRBD1 (5 bases). The CDR3 has 14 residues. CDR1 and CDR2 from the germline V gene are MGHDK and SYGVNS. Trimming pared 3 bases from V and 6 bases from J, leaving 14 bases between.

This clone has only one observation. CDR3 bases: TGTGCCAGCACCCAGGGCATTGCCTATGGCTACACCTTC. Amino acid sequence: CASTQGIAYGYTF. V gene TRBV28 combines with J gene TRBJ1-2, with D possibly being TRBD1 (5 bases). The CDR3 length is 13 residues. Looked up from germline, CDR1 is MDHEN and CDR2 is SYDVKM. The germline V and J ends were trimmed by 7 bases and 4 bases, with 13 bases remaining between them.

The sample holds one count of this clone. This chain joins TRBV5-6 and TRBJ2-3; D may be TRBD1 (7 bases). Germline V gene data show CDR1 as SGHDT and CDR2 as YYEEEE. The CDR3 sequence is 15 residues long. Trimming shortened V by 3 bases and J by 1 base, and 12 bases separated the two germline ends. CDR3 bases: TGTGCCAGCAGCTCCTTCAGGGGGGGCACAGATACGCAGTATTTT. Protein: CASSSFRGGTDTQYF.

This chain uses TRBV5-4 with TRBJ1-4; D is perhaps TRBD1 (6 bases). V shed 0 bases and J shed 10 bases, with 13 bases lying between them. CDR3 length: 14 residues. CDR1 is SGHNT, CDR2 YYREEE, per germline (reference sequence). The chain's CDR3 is CASSLGQGRGKLFF. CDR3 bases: TGTGCCAGCAGCTTGGGCCAGGGGAGGGGAAAACTGTTTTTT.

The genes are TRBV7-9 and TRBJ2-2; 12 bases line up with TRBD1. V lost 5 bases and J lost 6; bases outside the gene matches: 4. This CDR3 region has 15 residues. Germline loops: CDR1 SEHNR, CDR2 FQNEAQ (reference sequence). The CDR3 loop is CASSTGQGAAGELFF. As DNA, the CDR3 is TGTGCCAGCAGCACGGGACAGGGGGCGGCCGGGGAGCTGTTTTTT.

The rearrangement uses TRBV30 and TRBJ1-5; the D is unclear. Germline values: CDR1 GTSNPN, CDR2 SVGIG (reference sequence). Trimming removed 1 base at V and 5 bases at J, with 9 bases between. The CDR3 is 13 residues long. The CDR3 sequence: CAWSGQAHQPQHF. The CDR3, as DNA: TGTGCCTGGAGTGGGCAGGCTCATCAGCCCCAGCATTTT.

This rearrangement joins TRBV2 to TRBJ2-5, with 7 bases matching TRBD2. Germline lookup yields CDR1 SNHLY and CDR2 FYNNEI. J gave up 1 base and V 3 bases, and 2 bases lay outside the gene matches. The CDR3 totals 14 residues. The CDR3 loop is CASSDRTSQETQYF. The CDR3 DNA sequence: TGTGCCAGCAGTGATAGGACTAGCCAAGAGACCCAGTACTTC.

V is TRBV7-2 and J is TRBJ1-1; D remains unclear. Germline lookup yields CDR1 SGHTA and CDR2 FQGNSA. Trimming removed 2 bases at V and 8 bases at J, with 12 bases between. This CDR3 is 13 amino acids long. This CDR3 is CASSLYGESEAFF. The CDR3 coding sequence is TGTGCCAGCAGCTTATATGGGGAGTCCGAAGCTTTCTTT.